Listed below are T cell receptor beta chains from one sample, sequenced in a study of blood T cell repertoires in COVID-19. Method: immunoSEQ multiplex PCR; TCRdb's copy keeps in-frame clones and lacks some. The table shows some 230,000 clones, with 82% occurring only once. Material: PBMCs or T cells enriched from blood (not recorded which). The receptors derive from a man aged 35 to 55 who had recovered from COVID-19. Each CDR3 is given with its conserved first and last residue. D genes are given only for firm matches. Only some rows state a clone size, as once, few, many or a class for expanded clones.

>-|TRBJ2-7|TRBV7-2|TRBD2
TGTGCCAGCAGCTTAGCCGGGGGAGCGGGGGGTTACGAGCAGTACTTC
CASSLAGGAGGYEQYF
>-|TRBJ2-5|TRBV7-2|TRBD2
TGTGCCAGCAGCTTCAGCGGGAGAAGGCAAGAGACCCAGTACTTC
CASSFSGRRQETQYF
>few|TRBJ2-7|TRBV5-1|-
TGCGCCAGCAGCTTGTTCGGGTTATTTGGCTACGAGCAGTACTTC
CASSLFGLFGYEQYF
>-|TRBJ2-3|TRBV4-2|-
TGTGCCAGCAGCCAGGGGGCGGGCCAAGTAGGGGATACGCAGTATTTT
CASSQGAGQVGDTQYF
>-|TRBJ2-1|TRBV18|TRBD2
TGTGCCAGCTCACCACCGAATAGCGGGAGGGGTGAGCAGTTCTTC
CASSPPNSGRGEQFF
>-|TRBJ1-6|TRBV30|-
TGTGCCTGGAGTCTTGGAGGTAATTCACCCCTCCACTTT
CAWSLGGNSPLHF
>-|TRBJ2-1|TRBV4-3|TRBD2
TGCGCCAGCAGCTTCCCCAATCGGCGGGGGGGCCATGAGCAGTTCTTC
CASSFPNRRGGHEQFF
>-|TRBJ2-1|TRBV5-1|-
TGCGCCAGCACTTCAGGTAGCTCCTACAATGAGCAGTTCTTC
CASTSGSSYNEQFF
>-|TRBJ2-3|TRBV28|-
TGTGCCAGCAGCCCCCCGGGACACTCCACAGATACGCAGTATTTT
CASSPPGHSTDTQYF
>-|TRBJ1-5|TRBV2|-
TGTGCCAGCTCGGGGGGCCGGGGCAATCAGCCCCAGCATTTT
CASSGGRGNQPQHF
>-|TRBJ2-1|TRBV18|-
TGTGCCAGCTCACCAACGACAGACAATGAGCAGTTCTTC
CASSPTTDNEQFF
>few|TRBJ1-2|TRBV2|TRBD1
TGTGCCAGCAGAAGAGGACAGGACGTTAACTATGGCTACACCTTC
CASRRGQDVNYGYTF
>-|TRBJ1-2|TRBV12-3/TRBV12-4|-
TGTGCCAGCAGTTTAGGCAGGGACTATGGCTACACCTTC
CASSLGRDYGYTF
>-|TRBJ1-1|TRBV7-3|-
TGTGCCAGCAGGATACAGGGGAACACTGAAGCTTTCTTT
CASRIQGNTEAFF
>few|TRBJ2-5|TRBV5-4|TRBD2
TGTGCCAGCAGCTTGGCCAGACAGCGGGGATCGACCCAAGAGACCCAGTACTTC
CASSLARQRGSTQETQYF
>few|TRBJ1-5|TRBV5-8|TRBD1
TGTGCCAGCAGCCTACAGGGGTATAGCAATCAGCCCCAGCATTTT
CASSLQGYSNQPQHF
>few|TRBJ2-7|TRBV5-1|TRBD1
TGCGCCAGCAGCGACTCGGGACAGGGTGCCGAGCAGTACTTC
CASSDSGQGAEQYF
>-|TRBJ1-2|TRBV28|-
TGTGCCACCCTGACAGTTAGCTACTATGGCTACACCTTC
CATLTVSYYGYTF
>-|TRBJ2-7|TRBV4-3|TRBD1
TGCGCCAGCAGCCAAGCCTACCGGGACAGGGGTGACGAGCAGTACTTC
CASSQAYRDRGDEQYF
>-|TRBJ1-1|TRBV7-3|-
TGTGCCAGCAGCCTACTAGGACAGACGAACACTGAAGCTTTCTTT
CASSLLGQTNTEAFF
>-|TRBJ2-1|TRBV7-2|TRBD2
TGTGCCAGCAGCTTAGAGAGCGGGGGGCGAAATGAGCAGTTCTTC
CASSLESGGRNEQFF
>-|TRBJ2-3|TRBV5-4|TRBD1
TGTGCCAGCACCTCGGGACAGCCAGATACGCAGTATTTT
CASTSGQPDTQYF
>-|TRBJ1-2|TRBV11-2|TRBD1
TGTGCCAGCAGTCAGGGGGTAGGCTATGGCTACACCTTC
CASSQGVGYGYTF
>-|TRBJ1-5|TRBV21-1|-
TGTGCCAGCAGCAAAGCCAGGGAACAGCCCCAGCATTTT
CASSKAREQPQHF
>-|TRBJ1-1|TRBV5-6|-
TGTGCCAGCAGCTTCCAAATGAACACTGAAGCTTTCTTT
CASSFQMNTEAFF